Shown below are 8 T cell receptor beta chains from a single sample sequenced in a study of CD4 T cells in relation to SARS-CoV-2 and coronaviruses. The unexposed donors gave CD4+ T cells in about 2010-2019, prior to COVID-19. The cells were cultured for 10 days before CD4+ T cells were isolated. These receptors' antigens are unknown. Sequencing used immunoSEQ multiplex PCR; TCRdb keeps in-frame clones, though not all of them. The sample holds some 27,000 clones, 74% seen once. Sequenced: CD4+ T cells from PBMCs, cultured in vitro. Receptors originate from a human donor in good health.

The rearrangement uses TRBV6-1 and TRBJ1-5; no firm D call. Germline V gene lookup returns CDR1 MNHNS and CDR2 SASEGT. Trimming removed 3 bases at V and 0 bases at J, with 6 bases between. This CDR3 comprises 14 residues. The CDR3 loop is CASSESDSNQPQHF. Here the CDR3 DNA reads TGTGCCAGCAGTGAGAGCGATAGCAATCAGCCCCAGCATTTT.

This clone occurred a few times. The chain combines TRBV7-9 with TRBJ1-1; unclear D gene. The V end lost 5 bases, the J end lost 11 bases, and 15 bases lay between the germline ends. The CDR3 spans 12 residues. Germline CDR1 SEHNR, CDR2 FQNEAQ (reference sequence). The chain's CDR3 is CASSASGRLAFF. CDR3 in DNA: TGTGCCAGCAGCGCCTCCGGGAGGTTGGCTTTCTTT.

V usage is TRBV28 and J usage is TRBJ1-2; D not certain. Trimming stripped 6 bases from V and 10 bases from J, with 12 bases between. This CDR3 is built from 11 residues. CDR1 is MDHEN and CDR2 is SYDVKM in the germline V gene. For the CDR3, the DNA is TGTGCCAGCAGCACCAGAGAGTACTACACCTTC. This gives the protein CASSTREYYTF.

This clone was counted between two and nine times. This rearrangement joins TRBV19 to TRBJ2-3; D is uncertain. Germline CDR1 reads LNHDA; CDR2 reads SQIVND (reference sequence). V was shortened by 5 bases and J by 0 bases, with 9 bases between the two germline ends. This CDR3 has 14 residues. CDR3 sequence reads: CASSSTTSTDTQYF. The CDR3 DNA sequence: TGTGCCAGTAGTTCCACAACTAGCACAGATACGCAGTATTTT. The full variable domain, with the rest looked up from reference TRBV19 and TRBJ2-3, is DGGITQSPKYLFRKEGQNVTLSCEQNLNHDAMYWYRQDPGQGLRLIYYSQIVNDFQKGDIAEGYSVSREKKESFPLTVTSAQKNPTAFYLCASSSTTSTDTQYFGPGTRLTVL.

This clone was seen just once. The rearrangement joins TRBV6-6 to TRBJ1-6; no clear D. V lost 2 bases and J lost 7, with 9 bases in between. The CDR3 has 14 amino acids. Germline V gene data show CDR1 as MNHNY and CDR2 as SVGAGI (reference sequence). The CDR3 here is CASSYGSGNSPLHF. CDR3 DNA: TGTGCCAGCAGTTACGGCAGCGGGAATTCACCCCTCCACTTT.

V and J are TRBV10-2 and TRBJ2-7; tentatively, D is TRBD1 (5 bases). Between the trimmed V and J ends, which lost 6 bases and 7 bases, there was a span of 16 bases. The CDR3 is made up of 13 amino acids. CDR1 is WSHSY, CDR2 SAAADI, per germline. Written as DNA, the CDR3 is TGCGCCAGCAGACAGGTATCTCTACGGGAGCAGTACTTC. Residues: CASRQVSLREQYF.

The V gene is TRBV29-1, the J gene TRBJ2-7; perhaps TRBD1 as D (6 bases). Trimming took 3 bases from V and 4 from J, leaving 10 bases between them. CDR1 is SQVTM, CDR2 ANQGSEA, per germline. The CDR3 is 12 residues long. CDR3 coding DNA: TGCAGCGTTGATGGCAGGGGATACGAGCAGTACTTC. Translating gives CSVDGRGYEQYF.

CDR3 in amino acids: CASSLELAQETQYF. CDR3 DNA: TGTGCCAGCAGCTTAGAACTGGCCCAAGAGACCCAGTACTTC. The chain has TRBV7-2 and TRBJ2-5; D is unresolved. Looked up from germline, CDR1 is SGHTA and CDR2 is FQGNSA. Trimming removed 1 base at V and 1 base at J, with 7 bases between. The CDR3 has 14 amino acids.